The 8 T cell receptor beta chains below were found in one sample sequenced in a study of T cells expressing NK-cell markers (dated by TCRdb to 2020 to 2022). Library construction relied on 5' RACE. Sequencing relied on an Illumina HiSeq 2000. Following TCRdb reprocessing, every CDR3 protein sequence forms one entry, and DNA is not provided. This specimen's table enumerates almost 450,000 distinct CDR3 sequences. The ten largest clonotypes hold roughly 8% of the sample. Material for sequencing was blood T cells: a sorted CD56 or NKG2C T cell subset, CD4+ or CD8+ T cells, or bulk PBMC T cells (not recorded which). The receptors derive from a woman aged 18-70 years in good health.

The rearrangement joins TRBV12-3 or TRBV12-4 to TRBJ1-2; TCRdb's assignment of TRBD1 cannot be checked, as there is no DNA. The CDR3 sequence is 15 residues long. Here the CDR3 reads CASSAINKGIYGYTF.

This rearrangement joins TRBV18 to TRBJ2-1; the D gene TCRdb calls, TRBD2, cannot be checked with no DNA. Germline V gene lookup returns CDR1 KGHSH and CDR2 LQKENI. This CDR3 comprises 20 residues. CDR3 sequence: CASSPLHSGTSGSLYNEQFF.

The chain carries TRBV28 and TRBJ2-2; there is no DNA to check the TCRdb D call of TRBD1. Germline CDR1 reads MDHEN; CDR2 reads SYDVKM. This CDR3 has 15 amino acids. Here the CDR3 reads CASSFRTAYTGELFF.

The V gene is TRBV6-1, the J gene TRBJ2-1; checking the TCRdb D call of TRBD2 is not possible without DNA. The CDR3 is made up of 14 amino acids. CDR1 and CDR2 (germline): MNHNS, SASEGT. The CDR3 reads CASELALSGNEQFF.

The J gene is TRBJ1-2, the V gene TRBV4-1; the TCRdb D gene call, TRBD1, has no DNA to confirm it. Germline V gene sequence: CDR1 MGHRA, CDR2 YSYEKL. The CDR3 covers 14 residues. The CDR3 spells CASSRSGDSYGYTF.

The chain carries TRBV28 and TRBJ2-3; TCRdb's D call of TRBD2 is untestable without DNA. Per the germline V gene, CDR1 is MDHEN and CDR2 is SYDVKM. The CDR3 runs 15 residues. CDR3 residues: CASSRRGSSGDTQYF.

CDR3 amino acids: CASSQTPNYGYTF. The rearrangement links TRBV4-2 to TRBJ1-2; the D call of TRBD1 rests on TCRdb alone, since no DNA is present to check it. CDR3 size: 13 residues. The germline V gene encodes CDR1 LGHNA and CDR2 YNFKEQ.

The CDR3 is CASSDGGRASTDTQYF. This sequence joins TRBV25-1 and TRBJ2-3; TCRdb's assignment of TRBD2 cannot be checked, as there is no DNA. CDR1 is MGHDK, CDR2 SYGVNS, per germline. The CDR3 covers 16 residues.